Included here is one T cell receptor (beta chain) sequence, with context. Its specificity is unknown. Clones were sequenced by immunoSEQ multiplex PCR, and TCRdb holds only the in-frame ones, with some missing. The profile shows nearly 70,000 clones, approximately 83% of them singletons. Any history of autoimmune disease or systemic immunosuppression disqualified patients. These data belong to a study of OX40 agonist ivuxolimab in advanced cancers. For the study at large: The patients got ivuxolimab, which is an agonistic anti-OX40 (CD134) antibody. Broader study findings: Near-lowest levels of clonal expansion characterized partial responders at 0.1-3.0 mg/kg.

The CDR3 is 17 amino acids. J gave up 5 bases and V 5 bases, and 11 bases lay outside the gene matches. Germline lookup yields CDR1 SGHRS and CDR2 YFSETQ. The material sequenced was CD4+ or CD8+ T cells sorted from blood, taken in a trial of the OX40 agonist ivuxolimab. This receptor was obtained from an adult with an advanced solid tumor such as melanoma, head and neck, liver or kidney cancer. The J gene is TRBJ2-1, the V gene TRBV5-1; 12 nucleotides agree with TRBD2. The CDR3 spells CASSYYSTSGGNNEQFF. The CDR3 region has the DNA TGCGCCAGCAGTTACTACTCGACTAGCGGGGGTAACAATGAGCAGTTCTTC.